A single sample is the source of the 10 T cell receptor beta chains below, sequenced in a study of monozygotic twins with cystic fibrosis. Profiled with immunoSEQ multiplex PCR; TCRdb holds only in-frame clones, not every one. The data contain 34,000 or so clones, 92% of them singletons. Input material: blood. These receptors were taken from a girl aged 2-10 years with cystic fibrosis.

This chain links TRBV11-2 with TRBJ2-5; a weak D match, TRBD1 (6 bases). Trimming stripped 5 bases from V and 2 bases from J, with 12 bases between. Germline-derived CDR1 and CDR2 are SGHAT and FQNNGV. The CDR3 covers 14 residues. CDR3 coding DNA: TGTGCCAGCAGCCCACAGGGAGTACAAGAGACCCAGTACTTC. It yields the protein CASSPQGVQETQYF.

The chain recombines TRBV5-4 with TRBJ2-6; D may be TRBD1 (8 bases). CDR3 size: 19 residues. V lost 3 bases, J lost 0 bases, and 19 bases lay in between. Germline CDR1 is SGHNT and CDR2 is YYREEE (reference sequence). The CDR3 coding sequence is TGTGCCAGCAGCTACAACAGGGGGGGAGAAAACTCTGGGGCCAACGTCCTGACTTTC. Encoded protein: CASSYNRGGENSGANVLTF. Supplemented by reference TRBV5-4 and TRBJ2-6, the full variable domain reads ETGVTQSPTHLIKTRGQQVTLRCSSQSGHNTVSWYQQALGQGPQFIFQYYREEENGRGNFPPRFSGLQFPNYSSELNVNALELDDSALYLCASSYNRGGENSGANVLTFGAGSRLTVL.

The chain uses TRBV7-8 and TRBJ2-1, with 7 bases identical to TRBD2. The CDR3 runs 16 residues. The V gene's germline CDR1 is SGHVS and CDR2 FQNEAQ. V lost 5 bases, J lost 4 bases, and 11 bases stayed unmatched. This CDR3 is CASSRSLADLYNEQFF. The CDR3, as DNA: TGTGCCAGCAGCCGAAGTCTAGCGGACCTTTACAATGAGCAGTTCTTC.

This chain joins TRBV30 and TRBJ1-1; a possible D gene is TRBD1 (6 bases). Germline values: CDR1 GTSNPN, CDR2 SVGIG (reference sequence). CDR3 size: 13 residues. Trimming removed 2 bases from V and 6 bases from J, with 13 bases in between. The CDR3 DNA follows: TGTGCCTGGAGTCTAATGGGGGGCGCTGAAGCTTTCTTT. Protein: CAWSLMGGAEAFF.

This rearrangement joins TRBV11-2 to TRBJ2-7; D is perhaps TRBD1 or TRBD2 (6 bases each). The ends were cut back, 5 bases at V and 2 bases at J, with 16 bases in the middle. Germline V lookup: CDR1 SGHAT, CDR2 FQNNGV. The CDR3 is 15 amino acids. The CDR3 reads CASSLGAGPTYEQYF. The CDR3 nucleotides read TGTGCCAGCAGCCTGGGGGCGGGGCCCACCTACGAGCAGTACTTC.

The V gene is TRBV6-6, the J gene TRBJ2-1; D unclear. The length of the CDR3 is 14 residues. V was shortened by 0 bases and J by 6 bases, with 9 bases between the two germline ends. Germline V lookup: CDR1 MNHNY, CDR2 SVGAGI (reference sequence). CDR3 in amino acids: CASSYSSSSNEQFF. DNA for the CDR3: TGTGCCAGCAGTTACTCATCTAGTTCCAATGAGCAGTTCTTC.

The CDR3 protein is CASSSTTGGDTGELFF. The DNA for the CDR3 is TGTGCCAGCAGCTCAACGACAGGGGGAGACACCGGGGAGCTGTTTTTT. The rearrangement links TRBV7-2 to TRBJ2-2; 9 bases align to TRBD1. CDR3 length equals 16 residues. Unmatched junction bases numbered 6, after V lost 4 bases and J lost 3 bases. Germline CDR1 is SGHTA and CDR2 is FQGNSA. Using reference TRBV7-2 and TRBJ2-2 for the parts outside the CDR3, the full variable domain is GAGVSQSPSNKVTEKGKDVELRCDPISGHTALYWYRQSLGQGLEFLIYFQGNSAPDKSGLPSDRFSAERTGGSVSTLTIQRTQQEDSAVYLCASSSTTGGDTGELFFGEGSRLTVL.

The rearrangement joins TRBV7-2 to TRBJ2-7, with 11 bases that match TRBD2. CDR3 length: 15 amino acids. The V gene's germline CDR1 is SGHTA and CDR2 FQGNSA. V was clipped by 5 bases and J by 7 bases; unmatched bases: 10. This CDR3 is CASSRSSGRAEEQYF. The CDR3 DNA reads TGTGCCAGCAGCCGGAGTAGCGGGAGGGCCGAAGAGCAGTACTTC.

This chain links TRBV18 with TRBJ1-2; TRBD1 matches 11 bases. CDR3 length equals 14 residues. V gave up 3 bases and J gave up 8 bases; unmatched junction bases: 5. The V gene's germline CDR1 is KGHSH and CDR2 LQKENI. The CDR3, as DNA: TGTGCCAGCTCACCTGGACAGGGGGCCGGGGGCTACACCTTC. This gives the protein CASSPGQGAGGYTF. Complete variable domain (other parts from reference TRBV18 and TRBJ1-2): NAGVMQNPRHLVRRRGQEARLRCSPMKGHSHVYWYRQLPEEGLKFMVYLQKENIIDESGMPKERFSAEFPKEGPSILRIQQVVRGDSAAYFCASSPGQGAGGYTFGSGTRLTVV.

The genes are TRBV7-8 and TRBJ1-5; perhaps TRBD1 as D (5 bases). The germline V gene encodes CDR1 SGHVS and CDR2 FQNEAQ. The V and J ends lost 5 bases and 4 bases respectively, with 15 bases between them. This CDR3 is 15 amino acids long. The CDR3: CASSPGLGGNQPQHF. The CDR3, as DNA: TGTGCCAGCAGCCCGGGACTCGGCGGGAATCAGCCCCAGCATTTT.